This T cell receptor beta chain was profiled in a study of blood T cell repertoires in COVID-19. The sample holds a few counts of this clone. Original processing notes: The assay estimated nucleated cells by amplifying reference gene primers. This table comes from immunoSEQ multiplex PCR, and its TCRdb copy is limited to in-frame clones, with some not included. The V and J calls and the clone size are those of that table, but D and trimming were determined from the DNA. The sample carries approximately 140,000 clones, around 90% recorded once. Between the trimmed V and J ends, which lost 2 bases and 2 bases, there was a span of 12 bases. CDR3 size: 15 residues. The germline V gene encodes CDR1 MNHEY and CDR2 SMNVEV (reference sequence).

The sample comprised peripheral blood. This chain connects TRBV27 to TRBJ1-1; TRBD1 is a possible D gene (6 bases). The receptor was isolated from a human donor with COVID-19, enrolled during active disease. The donor label of this sample is uncertain. CDR3 amino acids: CASSLEPRGNTEAFF. The DNA of the CDR3 is TGTGCCAGCAGTTTAGAACCCAGGGGAAACACTGAAGCTTTCTTT.